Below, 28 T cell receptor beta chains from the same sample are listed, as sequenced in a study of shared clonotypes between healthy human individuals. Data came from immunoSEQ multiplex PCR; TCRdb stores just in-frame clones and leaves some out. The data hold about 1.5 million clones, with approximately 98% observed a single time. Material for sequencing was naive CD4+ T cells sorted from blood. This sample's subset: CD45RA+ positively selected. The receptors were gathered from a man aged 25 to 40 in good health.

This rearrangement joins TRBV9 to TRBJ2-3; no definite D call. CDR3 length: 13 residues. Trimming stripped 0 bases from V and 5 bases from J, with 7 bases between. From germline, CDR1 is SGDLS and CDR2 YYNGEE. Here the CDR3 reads CASSVGAKDTQYF. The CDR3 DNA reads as TGTGCCAGCAGCGTAGGCGCCAAAGATACGCAGTATTTT.

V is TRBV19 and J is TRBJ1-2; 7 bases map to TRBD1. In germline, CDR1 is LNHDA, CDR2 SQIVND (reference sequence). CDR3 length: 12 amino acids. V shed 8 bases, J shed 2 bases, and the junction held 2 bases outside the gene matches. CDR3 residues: CASAGQNYGYTF. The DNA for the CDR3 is TGTGCCAGTGCGGGACAGAACTATGGCTACACCTTC. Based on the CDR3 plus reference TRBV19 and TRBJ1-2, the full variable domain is DGGITQSPKYLFRKEGQNVTLSCEQNLNHDAMYWYRQDPGQGLRLIYYSQIVNDFQKGDIAEGYSVSREKKESFPLTVTSAQKNPTAFYLCASAGQNYGYTFGSGTRLTVV.

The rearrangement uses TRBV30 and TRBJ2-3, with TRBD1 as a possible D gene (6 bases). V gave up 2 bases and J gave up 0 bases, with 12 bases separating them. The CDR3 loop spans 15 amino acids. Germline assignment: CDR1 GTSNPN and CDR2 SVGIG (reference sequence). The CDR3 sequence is CAWSKGQSSTDTQYF. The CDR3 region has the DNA TGTGCCTGGAGTAAAGGACAGTCGAGCACAGATACGCAGTATTTT.

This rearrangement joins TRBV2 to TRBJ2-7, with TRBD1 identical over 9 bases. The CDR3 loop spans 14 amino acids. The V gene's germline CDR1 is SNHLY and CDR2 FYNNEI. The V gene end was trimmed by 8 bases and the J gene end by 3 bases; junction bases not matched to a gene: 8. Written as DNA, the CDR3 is TGTGCCAGCTTGGGGACAGGGCTCATCTACGAGCAGTACTTC. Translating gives CASLGTGLIYEQYF.

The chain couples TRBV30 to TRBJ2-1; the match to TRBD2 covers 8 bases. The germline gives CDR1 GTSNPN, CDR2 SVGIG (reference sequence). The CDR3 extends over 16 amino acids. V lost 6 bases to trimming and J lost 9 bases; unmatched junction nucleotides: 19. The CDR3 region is CACTSGGRSVAFEQFF. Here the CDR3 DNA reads TGTGCCTGCACTAGCGGCGGGAGATCTGTCGCTTTTGAGCAGTTCTTC.

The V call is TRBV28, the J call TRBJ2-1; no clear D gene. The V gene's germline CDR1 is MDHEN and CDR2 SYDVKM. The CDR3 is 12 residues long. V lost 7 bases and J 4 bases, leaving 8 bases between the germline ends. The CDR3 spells CASNLPYNEQFF. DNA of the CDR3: TGTGCCAGCAACCTCCCTTACAATGAGCAGTTCTTC.

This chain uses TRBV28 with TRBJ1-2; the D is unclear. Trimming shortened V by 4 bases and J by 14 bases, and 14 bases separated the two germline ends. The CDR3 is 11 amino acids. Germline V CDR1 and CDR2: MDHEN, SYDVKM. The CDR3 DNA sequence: TGTGCCAGCAGTTCTCCGGCTTATCGTACCTTC. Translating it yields CASSSPAYRTF.

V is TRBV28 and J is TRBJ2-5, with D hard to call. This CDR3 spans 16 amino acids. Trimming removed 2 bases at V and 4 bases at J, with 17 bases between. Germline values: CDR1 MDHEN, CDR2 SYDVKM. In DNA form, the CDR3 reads TGTGCCAGCAGTTTACGGCAGGACCGCTGGGGAGAGACCCAGTACTTC. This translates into CASSLRQDRWGETQYF. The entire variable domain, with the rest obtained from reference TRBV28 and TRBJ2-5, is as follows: DVKVTQSSRYLVKRTGEKVFLECVQDMDHENMFWYRQDPGLGLRLIYFSYDVKMKEKGDIPEGYSVSREKKERFSLILESASTNQTSMYLCASSLRQDRWGETQYFGPGTRLLVL.

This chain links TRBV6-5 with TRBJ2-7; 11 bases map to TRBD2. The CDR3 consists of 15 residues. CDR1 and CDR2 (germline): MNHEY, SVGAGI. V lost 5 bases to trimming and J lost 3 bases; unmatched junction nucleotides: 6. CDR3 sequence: CASSPLAGGLYEQYF. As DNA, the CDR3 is TGTGCCAGCAGTCCTCTAGCGGGAGGCCTCTACGAGCAGTACTTC.

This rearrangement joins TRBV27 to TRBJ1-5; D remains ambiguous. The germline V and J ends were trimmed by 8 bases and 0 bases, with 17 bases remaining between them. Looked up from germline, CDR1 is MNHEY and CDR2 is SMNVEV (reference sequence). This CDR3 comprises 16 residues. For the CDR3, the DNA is TGTGCCAGCGACAAGAGGGCAAAGCCTAGCAATCAGCCCCAGCATTTT. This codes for CASDKRAKPSNQPQHF.

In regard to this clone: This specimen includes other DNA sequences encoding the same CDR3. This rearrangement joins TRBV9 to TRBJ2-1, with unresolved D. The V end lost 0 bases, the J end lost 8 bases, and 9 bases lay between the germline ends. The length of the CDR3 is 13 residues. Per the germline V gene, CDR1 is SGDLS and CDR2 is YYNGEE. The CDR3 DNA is TGTGCCAGCAGCGTAGTTGGCTCGCATGAGCAGTTCTTC. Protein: CASSVVGSHEQFF. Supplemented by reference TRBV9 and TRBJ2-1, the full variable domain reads DSGVTQTPKHLITATGQRVTLRCSPRSGDLSVYWYQQSLDQGLQFLIQYYNGEERAKGNILERFSAQQFPDLHSELNLSSLELGDSALYFCASSVVGSHEQFFGPGTRLTVL.

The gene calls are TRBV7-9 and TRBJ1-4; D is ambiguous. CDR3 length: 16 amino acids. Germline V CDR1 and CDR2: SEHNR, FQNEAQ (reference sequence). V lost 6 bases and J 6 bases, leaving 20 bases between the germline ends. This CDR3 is CASSHKGRLMDEKLFF. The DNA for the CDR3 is TGTGCCAGCAGTCACAAGGGTCGATTGATGGATGAAAAACTGTTTTTT.

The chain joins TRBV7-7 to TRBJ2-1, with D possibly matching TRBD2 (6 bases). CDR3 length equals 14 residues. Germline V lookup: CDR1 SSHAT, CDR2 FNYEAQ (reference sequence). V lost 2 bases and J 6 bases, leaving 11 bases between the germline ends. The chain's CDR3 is CASSLTAGLNEQFF. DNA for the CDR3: TGTGCCAGCAGCTTAACTGCGGGACTCAATGAGCAGTTCTTC.

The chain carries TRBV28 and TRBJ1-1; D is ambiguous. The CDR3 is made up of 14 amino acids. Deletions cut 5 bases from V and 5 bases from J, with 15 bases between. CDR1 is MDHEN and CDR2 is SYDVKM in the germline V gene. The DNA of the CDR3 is TGTGCCAGCAGTCCGGGGATTCGATGGACTGAAGCTTTCTTT. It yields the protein CASSPGIRWTEAFF.

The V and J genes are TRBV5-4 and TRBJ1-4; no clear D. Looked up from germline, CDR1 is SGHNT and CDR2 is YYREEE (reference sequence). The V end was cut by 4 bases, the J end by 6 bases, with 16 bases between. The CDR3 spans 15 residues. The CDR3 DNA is TGTGCCAGCAGCCCATCGCGTTCGCAACATGAAAAACTGTTTTTT. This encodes CASSPSRSQHEKLFF.

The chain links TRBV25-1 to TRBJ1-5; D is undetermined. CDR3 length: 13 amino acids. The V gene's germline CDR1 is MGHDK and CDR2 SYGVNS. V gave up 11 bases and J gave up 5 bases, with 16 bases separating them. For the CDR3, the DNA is TGTGCCGCGGGAGGAATTAGTGATCAGCCCCAGCATTTT. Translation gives CAAGGISDQPQHF.

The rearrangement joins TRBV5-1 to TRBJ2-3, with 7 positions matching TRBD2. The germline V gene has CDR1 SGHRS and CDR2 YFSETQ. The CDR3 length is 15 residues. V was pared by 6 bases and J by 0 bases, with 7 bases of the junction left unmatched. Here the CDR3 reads CASNVTSASTDTQYF. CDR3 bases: TGCGCCAGCAACGTTACTAGCGCGAGCACAGATACGCAGTATTTT.

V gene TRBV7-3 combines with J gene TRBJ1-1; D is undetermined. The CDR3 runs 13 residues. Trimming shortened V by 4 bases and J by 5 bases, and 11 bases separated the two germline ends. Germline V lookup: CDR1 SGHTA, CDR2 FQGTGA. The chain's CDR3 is CASSSGDVTEAFF. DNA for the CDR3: TGTGCCAGCAGCTCCGGGGATGTGACTGAAGCTTTCTTT.

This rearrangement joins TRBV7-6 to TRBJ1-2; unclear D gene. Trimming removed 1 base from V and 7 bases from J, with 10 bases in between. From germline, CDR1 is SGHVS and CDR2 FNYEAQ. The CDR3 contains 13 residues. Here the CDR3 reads CASSLGGGLGYTF. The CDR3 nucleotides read TGTGCCAGCAGCTTAGGTGGAGGGCTTGGCTACACCTTC. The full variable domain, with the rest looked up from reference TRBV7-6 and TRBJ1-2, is GAGVSQSPRYKVTKRGQDVALRCDPISGHVSLYWYRQALGQGPEFLTYFNYEAQQDKSGLPNDRFSAERPEGSISTLTIQRTEQRDSAMYRCASSLGGGLGYTFGSGTRLTVV.

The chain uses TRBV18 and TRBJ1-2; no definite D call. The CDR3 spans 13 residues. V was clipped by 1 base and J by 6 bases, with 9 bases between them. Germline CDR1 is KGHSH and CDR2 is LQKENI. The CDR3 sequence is CASSPLPRNGYTF. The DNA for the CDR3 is TGTGCCAGCTCACCACTTCCGCGAAATGGCTACACCTTC.

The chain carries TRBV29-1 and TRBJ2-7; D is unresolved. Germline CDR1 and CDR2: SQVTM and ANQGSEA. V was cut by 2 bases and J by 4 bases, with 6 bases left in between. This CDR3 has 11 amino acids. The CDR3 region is CSVEIGYEQYF. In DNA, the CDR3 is TGCAGCGTTGAAATAGGGTACGAGCAGTACTTC.

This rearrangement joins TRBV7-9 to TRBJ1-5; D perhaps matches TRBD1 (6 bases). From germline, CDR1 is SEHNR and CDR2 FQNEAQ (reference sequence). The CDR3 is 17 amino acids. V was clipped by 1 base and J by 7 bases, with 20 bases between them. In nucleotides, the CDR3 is TGTGCCAGCAGCTTAGGGGCATTAGGGCCGGGGGGCCAGCCCCAGCATTTT. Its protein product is CASSLGALGPGGQPQHF.

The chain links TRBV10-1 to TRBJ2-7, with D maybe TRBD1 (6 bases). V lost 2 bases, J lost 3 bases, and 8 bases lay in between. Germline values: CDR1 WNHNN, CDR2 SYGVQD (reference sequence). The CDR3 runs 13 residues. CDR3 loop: CASSEARGYEQYF. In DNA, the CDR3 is TGCGCCAGCAGTGAGGCCAGGGGCTACGAGCAGTACTTC.

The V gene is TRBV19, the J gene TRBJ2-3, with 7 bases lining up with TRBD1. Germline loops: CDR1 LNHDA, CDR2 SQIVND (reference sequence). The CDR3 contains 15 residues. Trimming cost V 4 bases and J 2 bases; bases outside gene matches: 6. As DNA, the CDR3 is TGTGCCAGTAGTACCCTAGGGACAGTCACAGATACGCAGTATTTT. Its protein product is CASSTLGTVTDTQYF.

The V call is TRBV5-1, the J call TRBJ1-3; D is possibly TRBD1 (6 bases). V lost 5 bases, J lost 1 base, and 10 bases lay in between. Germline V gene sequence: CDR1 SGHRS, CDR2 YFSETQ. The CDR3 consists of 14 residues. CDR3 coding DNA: TGCGCCAGCAGACCTACAGGGTCTGGAAACACCATATATTTT. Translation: CASRPTGSGNTIYF.

CDR3 nucleotides: TGCGCCAGCAGCTTGGCCGGGGTCAGGTTATCCGGGGAGCTGTTTTTT. As protein: CASSLAGVRLSGELFF. The chain recombines TRBV5-1 with TRBJ2-2; tentatively, D is TRBD2 (5 bases). Germline assignment: CDR1 SGHRS and CDR2 YFSETQ. Trimming shortened V by 0 bases and J by 6 bases, and 15 bases separated the two germline ends. The CDR3 is made up of 16 amino acids.

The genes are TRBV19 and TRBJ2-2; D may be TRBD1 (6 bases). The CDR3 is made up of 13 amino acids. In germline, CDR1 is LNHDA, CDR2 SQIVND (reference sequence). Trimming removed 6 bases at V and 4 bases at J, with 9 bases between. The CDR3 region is CASRPRGTGELFF. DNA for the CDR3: TGTGCCAGTAGGCCCAGGGGCACCGGGGAGCTGTTTTTT.

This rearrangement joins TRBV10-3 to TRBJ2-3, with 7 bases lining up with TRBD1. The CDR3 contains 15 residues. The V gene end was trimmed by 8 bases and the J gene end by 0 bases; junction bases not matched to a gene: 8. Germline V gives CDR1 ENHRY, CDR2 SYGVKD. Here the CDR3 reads CAISPQDRSTDTQYF. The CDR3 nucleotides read TGTGCCATCTCGCCTCAGGACAGGAGCACAGATACGCAGTATTTT.